This record concerns one TCR beta chain sequence. The record originates from a study of blood T cell repertoires in COVID-19. Study summary: Whether acute or convalescent, the COVID-19 samples came from the United States, Italy and Spain.

Measured with immunoSEQ multiplex PCR; TCRdb has only the in-frame clones, and not every one. The sample has 150,000 to 200,000 clones, just under 85% seen once. Germline trimming cut 2 bases from V and 6 bases from J; bases unmatched to any gene: 7. The CDR3 is 15 amino acids. CDR1 and CDR2 from the germline V gene are SGDLS and YYNGEE. The material sequenced was peripheral blood. This chain joins TRBV9 and TRBJ2-3; TRBD2 aligns across 9 bases. The clonotype originates from a middle-aged man who had recovered from COVID-19. CDR3 in DNA: TGTGCCAGCAGCGTGAGGCGGGGGGGCATGGATACGCAGTATTTT. Translated, it gives CASSVRRGGMDTQYF. Based on the CDR3 plus reference TRBV9 and TRBJ2-3, the full variable domain is DSGVTQTPKHLITATGQRVTLRCSPRSGDLSVYWYQQSLDQGLQFLIQYYNGEERAKGNILERFSAQQFPDLHSELNLSSLELGDSALYFCASSVRRGGMDTQYFGPGTRLTVL.